One and the same sample provided the 3 T cell receptor beta chains below, sequenced in a study of blood T cell repertoires in COVID-19. The repertoire was sequenced with immunoSEQ multiplex PCR; TCRdb's copy has only in-frame clones and lacks some. This table holds fewer than 110,000 clones, around four fifths found once. The sequencing input was peripheral blood. These receptors were taken from a man aged 65 to 85 with acute or convalescent COVID-19.

The chain combines TRBV5-6 with TRBJ2-7, with TRBD2 as a possible D gene (5 bases). The CDR3 is 13 residues long. Between the trimmed V and J ends, which lost 1 base and 3 bases, there was a span of 8 bases. CDR1 SGHDT and CDR2 YYEEEE come from the germline V gene. The CDR3 nucleotides are TGTGCCAGCAGCTTGTCCGGGATCTACGAGCAGTACTTC. Its translation: CASSLSGIYEQYF.

This CDR3 is CASSSRAGPHGGDTQYF. The CDR3 DNA follows: TGTGCCAGCAGCTCCCGGGCGGGGCCCCATGGGGGAGATACGCAGTATTTT. V gene TRBV11-3 combines with J gene TRBJ2-3, with D possibly being TRBD2 (6 bases). CDR1 is SGHNT, CDR2 YENEEA, per germline. CDR3 size: 17 residues. V was trimmed by 4 bases and J by 5 bases, leaving 22 bases between them.

V usage is TRBV9 and J usage is TRBJ1-1; D might be TRBD1 (6 bases). The CDR3 is made up of 13 amino acids. Germline V gene sequence: CDR1 SGDLS, CDR2 YYNGEE. Trimming stripped 3 bases from V and 1 base from J, with 7 bases between. Here the CDR3 reads CASSGRGNTEAFF. CDR3 bases: TGTGCCAGCAGCGGCAGGGGGAACACTGAAGCTTTCTTT.